This entry features one T cell receptor (beta chain) sequence. The antigen is undetermined. The data originate from a study of CXCR3-negative and CXCR3-positive naive CD8 T cells. Study-wide results and limits: Diversity proved comparably high across both naive subsets and much lower in memory CD8+ cells.

UMI-labeled 5' RACE TRB cDNA libraries were prepared from the cells. TCRdb re-called the 5' RACE reads and shows each CDR3 protein once, DNA omitted. The sample has 45,000 to 60,000 distinct CDR3 sequences; the top ten hold about 0.4%. CDR1 is SGHVS and CDR2 is FQNEAQ in the germline V gene. The CDR3 is 15 amino acids. CD45RO-CCR7+CD27+CD95- characterized naive CD8+ T cells. J is TRBJ2-5 and V is TRBV7-8; absent DNA, TCRdb's TRBD1 call cannot be checked. The TCR originated in a human donor in good health. Some clones in this sample may be carry-over from other donors' samples. The sample taken for sequencing was naive CXCR3- CD8+ T cells from blood. The subset was: CD45RO-CCR7+CD27+CD95- naive CD8+ T cells lacking CXCR3 (TNR3-). The CDR3 here is CASIETNHGGETQYF.